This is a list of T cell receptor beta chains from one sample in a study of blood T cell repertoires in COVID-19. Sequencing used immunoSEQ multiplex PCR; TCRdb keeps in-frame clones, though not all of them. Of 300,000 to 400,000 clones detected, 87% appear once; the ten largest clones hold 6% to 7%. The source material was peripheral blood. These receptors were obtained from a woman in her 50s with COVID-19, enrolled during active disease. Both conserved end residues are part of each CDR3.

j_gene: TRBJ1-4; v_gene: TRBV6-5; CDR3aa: CASSWDRGNEKLFF
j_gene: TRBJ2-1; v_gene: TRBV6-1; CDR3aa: CASSEAHRGQFF
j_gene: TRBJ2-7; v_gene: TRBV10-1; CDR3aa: CASVGTSGRTPYEQYF
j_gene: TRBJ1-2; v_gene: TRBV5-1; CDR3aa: CASSRGGDPKNYGYTF
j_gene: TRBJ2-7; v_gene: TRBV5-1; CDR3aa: CASSFSGRSYEQYF
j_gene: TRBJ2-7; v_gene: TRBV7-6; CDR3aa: CASSLAPADYEQYF
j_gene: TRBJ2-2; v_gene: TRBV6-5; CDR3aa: CASRKQANTGELFF
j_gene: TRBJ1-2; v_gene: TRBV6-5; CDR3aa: CASSPTGNYGYTF
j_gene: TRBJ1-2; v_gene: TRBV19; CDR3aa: CASSIPTRGNDYGYTF
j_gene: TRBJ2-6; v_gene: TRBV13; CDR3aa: CASRAGGPSGANVLTF
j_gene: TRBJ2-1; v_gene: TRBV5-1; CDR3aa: CASRTGGAYNEQFF
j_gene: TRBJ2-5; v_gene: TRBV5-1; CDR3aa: CASSVTTGSETQYF
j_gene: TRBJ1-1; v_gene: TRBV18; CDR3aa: CASSPASGGVNTEAFF
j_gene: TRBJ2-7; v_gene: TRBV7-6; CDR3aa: CASSLDAGGYEQYF
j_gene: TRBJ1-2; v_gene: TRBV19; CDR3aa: CASRSQGSIHGYTF
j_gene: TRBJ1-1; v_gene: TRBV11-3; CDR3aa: CASSKEFEAFF
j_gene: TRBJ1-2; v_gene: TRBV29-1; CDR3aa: CSVVQTGSYGYTF
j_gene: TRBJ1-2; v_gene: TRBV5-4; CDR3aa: CASRNAGGNYGYTF
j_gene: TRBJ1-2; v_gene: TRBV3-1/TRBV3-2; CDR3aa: CASSQVAGRYTF
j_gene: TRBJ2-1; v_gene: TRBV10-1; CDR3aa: CASSSGTGGLNEQFF
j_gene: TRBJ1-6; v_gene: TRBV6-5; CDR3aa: CASGNLQGISPLHF
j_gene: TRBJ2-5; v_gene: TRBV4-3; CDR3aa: CAGAVWRVVQETQYF
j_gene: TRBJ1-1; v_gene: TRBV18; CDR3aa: CASSPPQNREKVFF
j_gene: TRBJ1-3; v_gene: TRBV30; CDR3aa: CAWSRRTGGANTIYF
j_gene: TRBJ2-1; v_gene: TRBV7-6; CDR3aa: CASSRSLTYNEQFF
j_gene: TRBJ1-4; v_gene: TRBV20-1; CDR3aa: CSAREEEKLFF
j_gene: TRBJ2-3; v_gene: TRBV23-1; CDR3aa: CASSQSVRGRAPVADTQYF
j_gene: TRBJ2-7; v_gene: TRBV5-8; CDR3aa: CASSRTGRAYEQYF
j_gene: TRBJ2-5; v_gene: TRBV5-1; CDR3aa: CASRQTDNRQGWVKTQYF
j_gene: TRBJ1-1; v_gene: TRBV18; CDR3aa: CASSLTGLNTEAFF
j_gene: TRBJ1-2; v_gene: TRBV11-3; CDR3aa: CASSPGHQRDYGYTF
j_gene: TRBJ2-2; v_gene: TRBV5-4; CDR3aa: CASSSPVEGTGELFF
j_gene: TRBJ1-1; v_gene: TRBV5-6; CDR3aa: CASSLVLQGLSNTEAFF
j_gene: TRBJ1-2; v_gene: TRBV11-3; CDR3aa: CASSLDSEGTSYGYTF
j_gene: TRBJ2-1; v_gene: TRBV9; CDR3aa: CASTRLAGDNEQFF
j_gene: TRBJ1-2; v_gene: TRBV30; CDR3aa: CAWRGDRINGYTF
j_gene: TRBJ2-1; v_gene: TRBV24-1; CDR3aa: CATSPAGGGSSYNEQFF
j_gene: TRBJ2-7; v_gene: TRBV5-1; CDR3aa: CASSPGGQGAGEQYF
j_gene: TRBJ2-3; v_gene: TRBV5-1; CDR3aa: CASSPGQTDTQYF
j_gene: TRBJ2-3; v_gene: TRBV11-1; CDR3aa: CASSLDRGTDTQYF
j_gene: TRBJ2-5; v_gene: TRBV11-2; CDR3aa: CASSLYPSTGVQETQYF
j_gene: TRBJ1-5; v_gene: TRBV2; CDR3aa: CASTLSGVSNQPQHF
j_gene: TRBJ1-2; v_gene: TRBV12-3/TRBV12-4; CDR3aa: CASELGYNYGYTF
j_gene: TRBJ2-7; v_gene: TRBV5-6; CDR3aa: CASSWVGQGGYEQYF
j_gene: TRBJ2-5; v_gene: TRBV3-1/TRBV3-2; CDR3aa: CASRPTSGTSETQYF
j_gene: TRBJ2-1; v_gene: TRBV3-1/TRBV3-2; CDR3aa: CASSQDRASGRADEQFF
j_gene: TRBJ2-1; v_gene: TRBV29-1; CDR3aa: CSVRLEGNEQFF
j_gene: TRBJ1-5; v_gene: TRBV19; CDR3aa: CASSIGPGPRNQPQHF
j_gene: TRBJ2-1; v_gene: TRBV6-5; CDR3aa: CASSLSGRSYNEQFF
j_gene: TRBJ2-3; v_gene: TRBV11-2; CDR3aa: CASSLSRRGSTDTQYF